This TCR beta chain was captured in a study of T-cell reconstitution after alpha-beta-depleted transplantation in children. Study-wide points: In some patients, recipient T cells and intrathymic progenitors surviving conditioning explained high day-60 diversity. Newly generated T cells supplied most T-cell counts and diversity one year post-transplant. Reportedly, roughly two months post-transplant, alpha-beta T cells arose from several hundred expanded graft clones.

V shed 5 bases and J shed 5 bases, with 10 bases lying between them. Germline V gene lookup returns CDR1 SGHRS and CDR2 YFSETQ. The CDR3 runs to 12 residues. As concerns this clonotype: The antigen is unknown.

Library preparation (for TCRbeta) was performed with unique molecular identifiers. Via MiXCR, TCRdb re-called the PCR reads, giving one row per CDR3 protein. The sample consists of over 200,000 distinct CDR3 sequences, about 11% of them appearing once. Material: PBMCs, obtained before TCRalphabeta/CD19-depleted stem cell transplant. The receptor was isolated from a child less than two years old with acute myeloid leukemia, due to receive a stem cell transplant. This chain links TRBV5-1 with TRBJ2-5, with no clear D. The CDR3 sequence is CASRSQKETQYF. CDR3 nucleotide sequence: TGCGCCAGCAGATCTCAGAAGGAGACCCAGTACTTC.